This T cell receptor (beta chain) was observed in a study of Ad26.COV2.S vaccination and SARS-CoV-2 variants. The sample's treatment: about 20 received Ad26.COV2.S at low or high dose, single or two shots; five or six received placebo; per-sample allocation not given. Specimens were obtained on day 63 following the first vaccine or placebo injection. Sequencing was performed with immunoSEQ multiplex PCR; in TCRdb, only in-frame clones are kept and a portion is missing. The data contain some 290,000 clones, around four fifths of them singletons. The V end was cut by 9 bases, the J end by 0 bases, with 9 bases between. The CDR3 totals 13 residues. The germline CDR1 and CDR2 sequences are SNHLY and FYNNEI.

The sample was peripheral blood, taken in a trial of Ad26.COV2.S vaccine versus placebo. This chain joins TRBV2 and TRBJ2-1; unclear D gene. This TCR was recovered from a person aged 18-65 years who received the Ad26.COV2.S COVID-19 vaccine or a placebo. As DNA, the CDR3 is TGTGCCAGAGGATCTATCTCCTACAATGAGCAGTTCTTC. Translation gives CARGSISYNEQFF.